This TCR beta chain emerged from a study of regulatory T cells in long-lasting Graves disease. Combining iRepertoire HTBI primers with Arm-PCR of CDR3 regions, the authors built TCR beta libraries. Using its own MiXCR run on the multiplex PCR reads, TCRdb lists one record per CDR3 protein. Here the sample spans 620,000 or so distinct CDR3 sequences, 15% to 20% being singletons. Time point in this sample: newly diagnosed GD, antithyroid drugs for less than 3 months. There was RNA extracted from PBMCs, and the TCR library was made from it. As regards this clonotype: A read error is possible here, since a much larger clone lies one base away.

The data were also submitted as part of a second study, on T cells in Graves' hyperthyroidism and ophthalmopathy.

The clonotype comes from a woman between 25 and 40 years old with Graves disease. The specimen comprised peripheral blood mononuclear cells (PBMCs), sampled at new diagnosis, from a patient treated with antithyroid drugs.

CDR3 DNA sequence: TGTGCCAGCAGCCGCCTGGACAGGGAAGGGCAGTACTTC. Encoded protein: CASSRLDREGQYF. This chain connects TRBV6-1 to TRBJ2-7, with TRBD1 identical over 8 bases. With V trimmed by 6 bases and J by 9 bases, 10 bases remained unmatched. The CDR3 sequence is 13 residues long. From germline, CDR1 is MNHNS and CDR2 SASEGT.